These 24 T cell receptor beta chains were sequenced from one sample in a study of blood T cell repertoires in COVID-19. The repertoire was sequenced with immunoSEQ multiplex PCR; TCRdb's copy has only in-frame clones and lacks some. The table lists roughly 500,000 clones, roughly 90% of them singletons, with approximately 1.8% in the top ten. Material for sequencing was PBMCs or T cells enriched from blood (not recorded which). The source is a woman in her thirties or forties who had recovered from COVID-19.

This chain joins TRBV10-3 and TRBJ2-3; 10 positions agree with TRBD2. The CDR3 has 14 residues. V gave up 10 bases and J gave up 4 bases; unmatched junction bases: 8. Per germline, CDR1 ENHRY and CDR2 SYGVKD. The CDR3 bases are TGTGCCACCGCGCTAGCGGGAGACGCAGATACGCAGTATTTT. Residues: CATALAGDADTQYF.

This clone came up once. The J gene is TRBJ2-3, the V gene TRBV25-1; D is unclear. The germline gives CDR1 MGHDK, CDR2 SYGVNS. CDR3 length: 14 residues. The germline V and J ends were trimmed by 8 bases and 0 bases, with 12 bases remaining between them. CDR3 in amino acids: CASSISRSTDTQYF. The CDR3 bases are TGTGCCAGCTCGATCTCTCGGAGCACAGATACGCAGTATTTT.

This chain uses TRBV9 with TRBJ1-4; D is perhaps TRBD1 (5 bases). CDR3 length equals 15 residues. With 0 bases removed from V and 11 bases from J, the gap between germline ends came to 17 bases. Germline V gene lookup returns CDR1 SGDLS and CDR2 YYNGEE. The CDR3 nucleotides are TGTGCCAGCAGCGTAGCGGCAGGGTTGGAGGGGAAACTGTTTTTT. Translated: CASSVAAGLEGKLFF.

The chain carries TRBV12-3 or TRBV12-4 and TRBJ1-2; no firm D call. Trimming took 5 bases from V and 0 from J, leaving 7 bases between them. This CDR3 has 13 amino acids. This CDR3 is CASSQSPNYGYTF. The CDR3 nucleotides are TGTGCCAGCAGTCAATCCCCTAACTATGGCTACACCTTC.

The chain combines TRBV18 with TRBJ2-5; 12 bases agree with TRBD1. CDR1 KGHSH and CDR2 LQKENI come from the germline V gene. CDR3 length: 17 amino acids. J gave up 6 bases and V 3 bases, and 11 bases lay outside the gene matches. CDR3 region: CASSPTGQGARAKTQYF. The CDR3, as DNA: TGTGCCAGCTCACCTACGGGACAGGGGGCGCGGGCAAAGACCCAGTACTTC.

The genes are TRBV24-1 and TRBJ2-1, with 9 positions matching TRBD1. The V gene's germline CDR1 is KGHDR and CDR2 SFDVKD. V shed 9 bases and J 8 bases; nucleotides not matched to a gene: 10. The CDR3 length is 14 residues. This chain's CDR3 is CATRKDRGSHEQFF. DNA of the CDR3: TGTGCCACCCGTAAGGACAGGGGCAGCCATGAGCAGTTCTTC.

CDR3 in amino acids: CASSVGESSPLHF. The CDR3 DNA follows: TGTGCCAGCTCAGTTGGTGAGAGTTCACCCCTCCACTTT. This rearrangement joins TRBV18 to TRBJ1-6; no firm D call. The V end lost 5 bases, the J end lost 9 bases, and 11 bases lay between the germline ends. Germline assignment: CDR1 KGHSH and CDR2 LQKENI. The CDR3 is 13 amino acids.

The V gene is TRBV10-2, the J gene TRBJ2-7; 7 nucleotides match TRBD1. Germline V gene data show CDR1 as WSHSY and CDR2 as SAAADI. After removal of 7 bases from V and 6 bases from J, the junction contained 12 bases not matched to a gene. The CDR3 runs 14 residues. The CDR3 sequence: CASKRVGTDSEQYF. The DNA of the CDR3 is TGCGCCAGCAAAAGGGTGGGGACAGATTCCGAGCAGTACTTC.

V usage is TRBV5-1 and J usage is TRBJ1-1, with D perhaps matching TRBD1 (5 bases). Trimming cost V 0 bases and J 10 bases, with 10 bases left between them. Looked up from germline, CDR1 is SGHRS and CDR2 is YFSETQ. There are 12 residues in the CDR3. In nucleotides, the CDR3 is TGCGCCAGCAGCTTGGAGGGCAGGGCAGCTTTCTTT. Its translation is CASSLEGRAAFF.

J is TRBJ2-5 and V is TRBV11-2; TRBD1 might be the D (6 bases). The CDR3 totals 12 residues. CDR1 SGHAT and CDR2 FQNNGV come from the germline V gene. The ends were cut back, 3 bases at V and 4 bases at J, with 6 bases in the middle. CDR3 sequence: CASSLGAETQYF. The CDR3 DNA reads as TGTGCCAGCAGCTTGGGGGCAGAGACCCAGTACTTC.

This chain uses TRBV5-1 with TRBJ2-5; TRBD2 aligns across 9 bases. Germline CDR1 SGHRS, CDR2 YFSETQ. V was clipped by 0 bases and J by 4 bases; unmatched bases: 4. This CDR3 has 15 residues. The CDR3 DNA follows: TGCGCCAGCAGCTTGGAGGGCGGGAGGGTAGAGACCCAGTACTTC. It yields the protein CASSLEGGRVETQYF.

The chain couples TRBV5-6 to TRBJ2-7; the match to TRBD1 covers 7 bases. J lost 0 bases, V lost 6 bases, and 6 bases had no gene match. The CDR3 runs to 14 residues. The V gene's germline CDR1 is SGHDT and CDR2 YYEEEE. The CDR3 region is CASNRGILSYEQYF. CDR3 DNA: TGTGCCAGCAACAGGGGAATCCTCTCCTACGAGCAGTACTTC. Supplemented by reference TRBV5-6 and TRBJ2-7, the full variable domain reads DAGVTQSPTHLIKTRGQQVTLRCSPKSGHDTVSWYQQALGQGPQFIFQYYEEEERQRGNFPDRFSGHQFPNYSSELNVNALLLGDSALYLCASNRGILSYEQYFGPGTRLTVT.

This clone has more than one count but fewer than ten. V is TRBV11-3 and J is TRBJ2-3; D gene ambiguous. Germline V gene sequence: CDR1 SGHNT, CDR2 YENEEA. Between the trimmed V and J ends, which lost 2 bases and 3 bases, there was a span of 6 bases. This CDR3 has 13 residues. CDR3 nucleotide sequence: TGTGCCAGCAGCTTAACGAGGACAGATACGCAGTATTTT. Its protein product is CASSLTRTDTQYF.

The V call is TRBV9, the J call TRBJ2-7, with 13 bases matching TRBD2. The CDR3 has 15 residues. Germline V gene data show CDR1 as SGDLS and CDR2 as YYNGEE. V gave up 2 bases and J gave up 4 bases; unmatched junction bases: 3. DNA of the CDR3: TGTGCCAGCAGCGTTGGGACTAGCGGGGATTACGAGCAGTACTTC. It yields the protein CASSVGTSGDYEQYF.

CDR3 DNA sequence: TGCGCCAGCAGTCAACCTCCCTCCGGGACATCCGAGACCCAGTACTTC. Translation: CASSQPPSGTSETQYF. V is TRBV23-1 and J is TRBJ2-5; TRBD1 is a possible D gene (6 bases). TRBV23-1 is an ORF, with its function uncertain. The CDR3 spans 16 residues. With 2 bases removed from V and 5 bases from J, the gap between germline ends came to 18 bases.

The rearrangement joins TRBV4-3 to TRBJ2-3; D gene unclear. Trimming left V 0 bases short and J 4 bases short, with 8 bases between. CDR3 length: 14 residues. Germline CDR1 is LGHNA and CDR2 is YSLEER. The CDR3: CASSQDLGPDTQYF. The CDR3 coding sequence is TGCGCCAGCAGCCAAGATCTAGGCCCAGATACGCAGTATTTT.

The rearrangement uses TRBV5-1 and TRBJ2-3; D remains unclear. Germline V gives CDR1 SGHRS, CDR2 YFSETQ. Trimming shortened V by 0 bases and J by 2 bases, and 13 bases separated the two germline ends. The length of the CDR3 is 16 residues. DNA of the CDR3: TGCGCCAGCAGCTTGGCCGCCCAGCGTTTCACAGATACGCAGTATTTT. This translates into CASSLAAQRFTDTQYF.

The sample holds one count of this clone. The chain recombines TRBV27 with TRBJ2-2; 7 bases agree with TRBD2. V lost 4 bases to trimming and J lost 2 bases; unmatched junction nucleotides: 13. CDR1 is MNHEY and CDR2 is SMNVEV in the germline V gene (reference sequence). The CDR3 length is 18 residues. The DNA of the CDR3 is TGTGCCAGCAGTTGGTCTAGCGGACGCCAATTCAACACCGGGGAGCTGTTTTTT. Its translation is CASSWSSGRQFNTGELFF.

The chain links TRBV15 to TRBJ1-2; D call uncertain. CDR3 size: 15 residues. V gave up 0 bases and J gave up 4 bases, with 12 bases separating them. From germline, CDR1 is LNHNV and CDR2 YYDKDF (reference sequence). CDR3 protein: CATSRDGTGSYGYTF. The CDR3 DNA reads TGTGCCACCAGCAGAGATGGTACGGGAAGCTATGGCTACACCTTC.

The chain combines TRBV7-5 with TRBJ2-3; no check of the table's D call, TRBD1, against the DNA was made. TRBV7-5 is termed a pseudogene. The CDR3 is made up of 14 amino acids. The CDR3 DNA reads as TGTGCCAGAAGCTGGGGACACCTCACAGATACGCAGTATTTT. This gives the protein CARSWGHLTDTQYF.

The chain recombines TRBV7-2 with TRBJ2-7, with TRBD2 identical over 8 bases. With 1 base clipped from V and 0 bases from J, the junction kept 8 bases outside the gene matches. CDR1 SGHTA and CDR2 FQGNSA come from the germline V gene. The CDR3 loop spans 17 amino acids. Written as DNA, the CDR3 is TGTGCCAGCAGCTTAGTCCCGGGAGGGATTAGCTCCTACGAGCAGTACTTC. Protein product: CASSLVPGGISSYEQYF.

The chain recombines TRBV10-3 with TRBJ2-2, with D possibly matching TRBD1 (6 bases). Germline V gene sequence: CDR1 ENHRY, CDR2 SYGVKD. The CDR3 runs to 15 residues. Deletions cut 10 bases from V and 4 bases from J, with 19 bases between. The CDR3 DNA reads TGTGCCAGTACGATAACAGGGATCGGCACCGGGGAGCTGTTTTTT. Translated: CASTITGIGTGELFF.

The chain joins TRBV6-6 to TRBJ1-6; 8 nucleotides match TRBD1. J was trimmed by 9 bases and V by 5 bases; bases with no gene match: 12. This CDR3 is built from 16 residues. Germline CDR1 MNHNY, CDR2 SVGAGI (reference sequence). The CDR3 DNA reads TGTGCCAGCAGTCGACGACAGGGGCACCGTCGTTCACCCCTCCACTTT. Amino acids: CASSRRQGHRRSPLHF.

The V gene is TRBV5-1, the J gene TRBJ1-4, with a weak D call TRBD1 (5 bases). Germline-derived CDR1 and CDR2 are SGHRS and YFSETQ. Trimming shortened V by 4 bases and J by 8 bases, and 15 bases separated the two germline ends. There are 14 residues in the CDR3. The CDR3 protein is CASSTGQGLEKLFF. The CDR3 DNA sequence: TGCGCCAGCAGCACGGGCCAGGGACTGGAAAAACTGTTTTTT.